This is a list of T cell receptor beta chains from one sample in a study of T cell responses to AZD1222 COVID-19 vaccine. TCRdb's copy holds only in-frame clones and misses some; the assay was immunoSEQ multiplex PCR. The table has around 83,000 clones, around 92% seen once. The specimen was peripheral blood, collected on day 0 of AZD1222 vaccination. These receptors were obtained from an adult in good health. Each CDR3 is given with its conserved first and last residue. D genes are given only for firm matches. Clone sizes are given selectively: once, few, many, or a class where the clone is expanded.

d_gene	v_gene	j_gene	len	abundance	CDR3aa	CDR3nt
TRBD2	TRBV29-1	TRBJ2-7	12	once	CSVASGSYEQYF	TGCAGCGTTGCAAGCGGGAGTTACGAGCAGTACTTC
TRBD2	TRBV5-6	TRBJ2-7	14	.	CASSLSGRQSEQYF	TGTGCCAGCAGCCTAAGCGGGAGGCAAAGCGAGCAGTACTTC
TRBD1	TRBV5-5	TRBJ1-1	16	few	CASSLGQGELNTEAFF	TGTGCCAGCAGCTTGGGACAGGGAGAGTTAAACACTGAAGCTTTCTTT
TRBD1	TRBV4-1	TRBJ1-2	16	.	CASSQIPGQEAPGYTF	TGCGCCAGCAGCCAGATCCCGGGACAGGAGGCTCCAGGCTACACCTTC
.	TRBV10-3	TRBJ2-2	16	.	CAIRGGPSELTGELFF	TGTGCCATCAGAGGAGGTCCTAGCGAGCTTACCGGGGAGCTGTTTTTT
.	TRBV2	TRBJ2-2	14	.	CAILQGGITGELFF	TGTGCCATCCTGCAGGGGGGTATTACCGGGGAGCTGTTTTTT
.	TRBV5-5	TRBJ2-2	14	.	CASSLLWNAGELFF	TGTGCCAGCAGCTTGTTATGGAACGCCGGGGAGCTGTTTTTT
TRBD2	TRBV2	TRBJ2-5	14	.	CASSWTSGQETQYF	TGTGCCAGCAGCTGGACTAGCGGACAAGAGACCCAGTACTTC
.	TRBV28	TRBJ1-6	14	.	CASITPTALGPLHF	TGTGCCAGCATAACGCCGACAGCGCTCGGACCCCTCCACTTT
.	TRBV6-2/TRBV6-3	TRBJ2-3	15	.	CASSYSESPTDTQYF	TGTGCCAGCAGTTACTCAGAATCCCCCACAGATACGCAGTATTTT
.	TRBV5-1	TRBJ2-2	14	.	CASSLAAGPGELFF	TGCGCCAGCAGCTTGGCCGCAGGGCCCGGGGAGCTGTTTTTT
.	TRBV7-9	TRBJ1-3	18	.	CASSLGIRGNELSDTIYF	TGTGCCAGCAGCTTAGGGATCAGGGGAAACGAGCTATCGGACACCATATATTTT
TRBD1	TRBV27	TRBJ2-7	14	.	CASRLGGRSYEQYF	TGTGCCAGCAGGTTAGGGGGCCGTTCCTACGAGCAGTACTTC
.	TRBV9	TRBJ2-6	15	.	CASSAQGAGANVLTF	TGTGCCAGCAGCGCCCAGGGAGCTGGGGCCAACGTCCTGACTTTC
TRBD2	TRBV5-4	TRBJ2-7	14	.	CASRKASGTYEQYF	TGTGCCAGCAGAAAGGCTAGCGGGACCTACGAGCAGTACTTC
TRBD2	TRBV3-1/TRBV3-2	TRBJ2-5	15	.	CASSRTSGSQETQYF	TGTGCCAGCAGTAGGACTAGCGGGAGCCAGGAGACCCAGTACTTC
.	TRBV27	TRBJ1-2	13	.	CASGPRKNYGYTF	TGTGCCAGCGGACCTCGGAAAAACTATGGCTACACCTTC
.	TRBV6-5	TRBJ2-6	15	.	CASSTGLSGANVLTF	TGTGCCAGCAGTACAGGGCTCTCTGGGGCCAACGTCCTGACTTTC
.	TRBV28	TRBJ2-7	11	.	CATTGTYEQYF	TGTGCCACCACGGGAACCTACGAGCAGTACTTC
TRBD1	TRBV5-1	TRBJ1-1	15	.	CASRVDPGGGTEAFF	TGCGCCAGCAGAGTCGACCCAGGGGGCGGCACTGAAGCTTTCTTT
TRBD2	TRBV7-2	TRBJ2-1	15	.	CASSPLREAYNEQFF	TGTGCCAGCAGCCCTTTACGGGAGGCTTACAATGAGCAGTTCTTC
.	TRBV9	TRBJ2-1	16	.	CASSVGGAGLINEQFF	TGTGCCAGCAGCGTAGGTGGAGCGGGCCTAATCAATGAGCAGTTCTTC
TRBD1	TRBV9	TRBJ2-5	14	.	CASRPGQGSETQYF	TGTGCCAGCAGACCGGGACAGGGGTCGGAGACCCAGTACTTC
.	TRBV11-2	TRBJ2-2	15	.	CASSLVSLRGPELFF	TGTGCCAGCAGCTTAGTTTCCCTCCGGGGCCCGGAGCTGTTTTTT
TRBD1	TRBV7-3	TRBJ2-6	16	.	CASSYTGGGGANVLTF	TGTGCCAGCAGCTATACAGGGGGCGGTGGGGCCAACGTCCTGACTTTC
.	TRBV12-3/TRBV12-4	TRBJ1-1	13	.	CASSLLLDGEAFF	TGTGCCAGCAGTTTATTATTGGACGGTGAAGCTTTCTTT
.	TRBV27	TRBJ2-1	15	.	CASSLADPYYNEQFF	TGTGCCAGCAGTTTAGCGGATCCCTACTACAATGAGCAGTTCTTC
TRBD2	TRBV28	TRBJ2-7	15	.	CASSLFVAGVYEQYF	TGTGCCAGCAGTTTATTCGTAGCGGGAGTTTACGAGCAGTACTTC
.	TRBV19	TRBJ1-2	13	.	CASSIWDSYGYTF	TGTGCCAGTAGTATTTGGGATTCTTATGGCTACACCTTC